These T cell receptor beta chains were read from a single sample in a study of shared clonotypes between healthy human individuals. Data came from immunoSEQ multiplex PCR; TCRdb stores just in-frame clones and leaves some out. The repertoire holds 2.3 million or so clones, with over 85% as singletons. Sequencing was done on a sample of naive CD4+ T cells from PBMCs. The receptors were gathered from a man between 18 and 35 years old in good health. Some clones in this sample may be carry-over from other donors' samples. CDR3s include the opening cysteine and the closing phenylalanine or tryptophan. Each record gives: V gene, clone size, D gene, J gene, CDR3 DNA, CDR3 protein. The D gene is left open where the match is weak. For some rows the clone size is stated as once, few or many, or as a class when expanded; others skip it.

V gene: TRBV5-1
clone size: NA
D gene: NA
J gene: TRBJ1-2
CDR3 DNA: TGCGCCAGCAGCTTGGCGGGGACAAATGGCTACACCTTC
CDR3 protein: CASSLAGTNGYTF

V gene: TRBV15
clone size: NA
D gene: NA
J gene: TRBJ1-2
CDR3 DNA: TGTGCCACCAGCAGAAGTAGGGGGAGGGAGAGGTATGGCTACACCTTC
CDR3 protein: CATSRSRGRERYGYTF

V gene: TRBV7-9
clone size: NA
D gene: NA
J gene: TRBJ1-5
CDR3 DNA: TGTGCCAGCAGCAGGGGGGAAGGTGGTCAGCCCCAGCATTTT
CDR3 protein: CASSRGEGGQPQHF

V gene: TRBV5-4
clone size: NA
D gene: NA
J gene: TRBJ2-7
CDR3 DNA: TGTGCCAGCAGCTTGGGGACGGAAACCTACGAGCAGTACTTC
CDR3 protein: CASSLGTETYEQYF

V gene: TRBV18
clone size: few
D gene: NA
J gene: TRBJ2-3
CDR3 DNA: TGTGCCAGCTCACCCCCACACAGCACAGATACGCAGTATTTT
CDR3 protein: CASSPPHSTDTQYF

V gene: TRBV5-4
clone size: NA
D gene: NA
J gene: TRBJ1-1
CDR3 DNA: TGTGCCAGCAGACTGTCCGGGACGAACACTGAAGCTTTCTTT
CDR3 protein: CASRLSGTNTEAFF

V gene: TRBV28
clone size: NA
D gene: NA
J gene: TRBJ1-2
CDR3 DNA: TGTGCCAGCACCCTTCCGGGCCCCCGTTCCTATGGCTACACCTTC
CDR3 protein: CASTLPGPRSYGYTF

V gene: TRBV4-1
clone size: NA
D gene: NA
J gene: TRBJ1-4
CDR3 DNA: TGCGCCAGCAGCCAAAGGGCCTCGGGGGCGGTGAATCGTGAAAAACTGTTTTTT
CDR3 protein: CASSQRASGAVNREKLFF

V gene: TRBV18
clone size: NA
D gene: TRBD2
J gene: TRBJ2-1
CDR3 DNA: TGTGCCAGCTCACCCTGGACTAGCGGGAACTACAATGAGCAGTTCTTC
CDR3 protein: CASSPWTSGNYNEQFF

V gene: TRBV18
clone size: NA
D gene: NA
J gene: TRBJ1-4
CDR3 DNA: TGTGCCAGCTCACCACGGGGAATACGTACGAGTAATGAAAAACTGTTTTTT
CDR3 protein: CASSPRGIRTSNEKLFF

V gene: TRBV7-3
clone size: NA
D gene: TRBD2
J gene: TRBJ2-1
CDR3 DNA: TGTGCCAGCAGCCGTATAGCGGGACTAGTGAATGAGCAGTTCTTC
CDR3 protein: CASSRIAGLVNEQFF

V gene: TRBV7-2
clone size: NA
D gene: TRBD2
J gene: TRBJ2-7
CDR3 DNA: TGTGCCAGCAGCAACGGACTAGCGGGAGGTTACGAGCAGTACTTC
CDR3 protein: CASSNGLAGGYEQYF

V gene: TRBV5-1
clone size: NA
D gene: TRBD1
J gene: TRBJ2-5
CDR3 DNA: TGCGCCAGCAGCATGGACAGGGTGGTCCAGTACTTC
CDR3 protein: CASSMDRVVQYF

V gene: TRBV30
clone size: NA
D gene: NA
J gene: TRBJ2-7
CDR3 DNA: TGTGCCCTAAAGGGGGAGACCTACGAGCAGTACTTC
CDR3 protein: CALKGETYEQYF

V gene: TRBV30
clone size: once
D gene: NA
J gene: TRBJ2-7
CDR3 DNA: TGTGCCTGGACCTCAACGCTTAAGGAGTACGAGCAGTACTTC
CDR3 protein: CAWTSTLKEYEQYF

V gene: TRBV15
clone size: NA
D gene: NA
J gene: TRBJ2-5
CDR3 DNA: TGTGCCACCAGCATGTTCAGAGAGACCCAGTACTTC
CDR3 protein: CATSMFRETQYF

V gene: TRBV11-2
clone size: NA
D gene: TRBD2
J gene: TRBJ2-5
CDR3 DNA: TGTGCCAGCAGCACTAAATCTAGCGGCCCTACCCCAGAGACCCAGTACTTC
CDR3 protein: CASSTKSSGPTPETQYF

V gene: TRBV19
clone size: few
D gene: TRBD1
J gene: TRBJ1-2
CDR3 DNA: TGTGCCAGTAGTTCACAGGGGAACTATGGCTACACCTTC
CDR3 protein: CASSSQGNYGYTF

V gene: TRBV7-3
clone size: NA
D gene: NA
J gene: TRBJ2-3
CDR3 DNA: TGTGCCAGCAGCCAGGCCGGGCGGGGAGATACGCAGTATTTT
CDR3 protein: CASSQAGRGDTQYF

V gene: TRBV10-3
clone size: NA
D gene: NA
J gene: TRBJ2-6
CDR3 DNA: TGTGCCCTGCGGCCTTCTGGGGCCAACGTCCTGACTTTC
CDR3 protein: CALRPSGANVLTF

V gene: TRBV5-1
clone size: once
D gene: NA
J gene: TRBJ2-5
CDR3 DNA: TGCGCCAGCAGCTTGGGAGCAGGGAGGGAGACCCAGTACTTC
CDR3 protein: CASSLGAGRETQYF

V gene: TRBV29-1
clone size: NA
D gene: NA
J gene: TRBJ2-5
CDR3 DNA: TGCAGCGTTGCCGGGACAAACAGGCAAGAGACCCAGTACTTC
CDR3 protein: CSVAGTNRQETQYF

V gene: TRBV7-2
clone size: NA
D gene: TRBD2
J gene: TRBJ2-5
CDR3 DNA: TGTGCCAGCAGCTTAGTTGGGGGGGTAGAGACCCAGTACTTC
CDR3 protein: CASSLVGGVETQYF

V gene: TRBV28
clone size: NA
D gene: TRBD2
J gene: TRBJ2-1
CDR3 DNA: TGTGCCAGCAGTTCCCTACTAGCGGGAGTTCGGGAGCAGTTCTTC
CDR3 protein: CASSSLLAGVREQFF

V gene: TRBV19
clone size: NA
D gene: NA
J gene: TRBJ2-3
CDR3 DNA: TGTGCCAGTAGTAGAGCGGATACGCAGTATTTT
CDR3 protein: CASSRADTQYF

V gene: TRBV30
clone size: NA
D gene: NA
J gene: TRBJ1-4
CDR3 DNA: TGTGCCTGGAGTGTACGGGGTAGAGGGGCCTCTAATGAAAAACTGTTTTTT
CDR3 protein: CAWSVRGRGASNEKLFF

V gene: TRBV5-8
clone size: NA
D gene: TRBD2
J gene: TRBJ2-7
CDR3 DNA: TGTGCCAGCAGCTTGCCCAGACTAGCGGGAGGAGCCTACGAGCAGTACTTC
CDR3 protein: CASSLPRLAGGAYEQYF

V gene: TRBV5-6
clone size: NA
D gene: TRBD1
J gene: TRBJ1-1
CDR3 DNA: TGTGCCAGCAGCCGAGACAGGGCTGTTGGCACTGAAGCTTTCTTT
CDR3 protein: CASSRDRAVGTEAFF

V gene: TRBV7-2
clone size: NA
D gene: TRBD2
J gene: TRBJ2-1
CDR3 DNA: TGTGCCAGCAGCTTGACTAGCGACTCCTACAATGAGCAGTTCTTC
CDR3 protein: CASSLTSDSYNEQFF

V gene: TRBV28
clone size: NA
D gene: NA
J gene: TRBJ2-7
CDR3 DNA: TGTGCCAGCACCGTAGAGGGCGAGCAGTACTTC
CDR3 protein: CASTVEGEQYF

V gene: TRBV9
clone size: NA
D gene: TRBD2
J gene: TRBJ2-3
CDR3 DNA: TGTGCCAGCAGCGTATTAGGCGGGAGTGGCACAGATACGCAGTATTTT
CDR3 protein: CASSVLGGSGTDTQYF